These T cell receptor beta chains were read from a single sample in a study of OX40 agonist ivuxolimab in advanced cancers. Libraries were prepared by immunoSEQ multiplex PCR; TCRdb keeps only in-frame clonotypes and omits some of them. The sample consists of roughly 150,000 clones, 90% to 95% of them appearing once. This material consisted of CD4+ or CD8+ T cells sorted from blood, taken in a trial of the OX40 agonist ivuxolimab. These receptors all stem from an adult with an advanced solid tumor such as melanoma, head and neck, liver or kidney cancer. Each CDR3 is given with its conserved first and last residue. A D gene is named only where the DNA matches it firmly. A row's size may be missing; if present it is once, few, many or a size class.

D gene,clone size,V gene,J gene,CDR3 DNA,CDR3 protein
TRBD2,few,TRBV4-3,TRBJ2-7,TGCGCCAGCAGCTTAGCCCTAGCGGGCGCCTACGAGCAGTACTTC,CASSLALAGAYEQYF
.,.,TRBV6-1,TRBJ2-5,TGTGCCAGCAGTGATTTGACAACCGTCTACCGGGAGACCCAGTACTTC,CASSDLTTVYRETQYF
.,few,TRBV15,TRBJ2-7,TGTGCCACCATGCCAGGGGCCTACGAGCAGTACTTC,CATMPGAYEQYF
TRBD2,.,TRBV15,TRBJ2-1,TGTGCCACCAGCAGAGGACTAGCGGGAGGGAATGAGCAGTTCTTC,CATSRGLAGGNEQFF
.,.,TRBV10-3,TRBJ1-1,TGTGCCATCACGAGAAGGCCGAACACTGAAGCTTTCTTT,CAITRRPNTEAFF
.,once,TRBV7-2,TRBJ1-1,TGTGCCAGCAGCTTAGATCCAGACCTAAACACTGAAGCTTTCTTT,CASSLDPDLNTEAFF
TRBD1,once,TRBV7-7,TRBJ2-1,TGTGCTAGCAGCTCGGGACAGGGGACCTACAATGAGCAGTTCTTC,CASSSGQGTYNEQFF
.,.,TRBV5-1,TRBJ1-3,TGCGCCAGCACCCCCTACGGGGCCCTCGGAAACACCATATATTTT,CASTPYGALGNTIYF
TRBD2,.,TRBV5-1,TRBJ2-4,TGCGCCAGCAGCCTCCTGGGGACAGGGGCGACTGGACTAGCGGGAGGGCGAGCCAAAAACATTCAGTACTTC,CASSLLGTGATGLAGGRAKNIQYF
.,.,TRBV25-1,TRBJ2-1,TGTGCCAGCACGTGGGGCGGGACCAACAATGAGCAGTTCTTC,CASTWGGTNNEQFF
TRBD1,.,TRBV4-3,TRBJ1-4,TGCGCCAGCAGTCCAGGATTGAGGACAGGGCGAGTCGGTGAAAAACTGTTTTTT,CASSPGLRTGRVGEKLFF
TRBD1,.,TRBV25-1,TRBJ1-6,TGTGCCAGCACCGGACAGGAGGTCTATAATTCACCCCTCCACTTT,CASTGQEVYNSPLHF
TRBD1,.,TRBV5-1,TRBJ1-6,TGCGCCAGCAGCTTGGGGGCGAACAGGGGATCACCCCTCCACTTT,CASSLGANRGSPLHF
.,.,TRBV5-1,TRBJ2-3,TGCGCCAGCAGCTTGGCTACCATCACAGATACGCAGTATTTT,CASSLATITDTQYF
TRBD1,.,TRBV28,TRBJ2-7,TGTGCCAGCAGTACCGGGACAGGCCTCGAGCAGTACTTC,CASSTGTGLEQYF
.,.,TRBV6-5,TRBJ2-1,TGTGCCAGCAGTTACGAAGGGTCGGGCTACAATGAGCAGTTCTTC,CASSYEGSGYNEQFF
TRBD2,once,TRBV28,TRBJ2-5,TGTGCCAGCAGTTTTATTAGCGGGAGAGGAGAGACCCAGTACTTC,CASSFISGRGETQYF
TRBD1,.,TRBV9,TRBJ1-2,TGTGCCAGCAGCAAGGGACAGGGGTTTGGCTACACCTTC,CASSKGQGFGYTF
.,.,TRBV27,TRBJ1-1,TGTGCCAGCAGTCTCAACCTACAGGGGAACACTGAAGCTTTCTTT,CASSLNLQGNTEAFF
TRBD2,.,TRBV18,TRBJ2-3,TGTGCCAGCCCCCCTATTGGGCTAGCGGGGGGGCGTGAAGATACGCAGTATTTT,CASPPIGLAGGREDTQYF
.,.,TRBV6-5,TRBJ2-7,TGTGCCAGCAGTCCCCGGGGGGCTCCCCTATTGGAGCAGTACTTC,CASSPRGAPLLEQYF
.,.,TRBV28,TRBJ1-5,TGTGCCAGCAGTTCAACAGGGAGAGGCAATCAGCCCCAGCATTTT,CASSSTGRGNQPQHF
.,.,TRBV7-2,TRBJ2-2,TGTGCCAGCAAACGCGGGATTCTCAACACCGGGGAGCTGTTTTTT,CASKRGILNTGELFF
.,.,TRBV6-4,TRBJ1-2,TGTGCCAGCAGTCAGGGACATAACTATGGCTACACCTTC,CASSQGHNYGYTF
.,.,TRBV28,TRBJ2-1,TGTGCCAGCAGAGATCCCGGGGCCCTTATTCGGCAGTTCTTC,CASRDPGALIRQFF
.,.,TRBV4-3,TRBJ1-5,TGCGCCAGCAGCCAAGACACCAATCAGCCCCAGCATTTT,CASSQDTNQPQHF
TRBD1,few,TRBV2,TRBJ1-5,TGTGCCAGCAGCCCGGGACAGGGTACCAATCAGCCCCAGCATTTT,CASSPGQGTNQPQHF
.,.,TRBV6-5,TRBJ2-3,TGTGCCAGCAGTTACACTGCAGGATACACAGATACGCAGTATTTT,CASSYTAGYTDTQYF
.,few,TRBV11-2,TRBJ1-5,TGTGCCAGCAGCCCGCGGGGGGCCGGGGGGCCCCAGCATTTT,CASSPRGAGGPQHF
TRBD2,.,TRBV5-4,TRBJ2-3,TGTGCCAGCAGTCGTAGCGGGGGCCTCGGCGATACGCAGTATTTT,CASSRSGGLGDTQYF
TRBD1,.,TRBV10-3,TRBJ1-4,TGTGCCACCAAGCTGGACAGGGTTAGTGAAAAACTGTTTTTT,CATKLDRVSEKLFF
.,.,TRBV5-1,TRBJ1-2,TGCGCCAGCAGCTTGGTCCCGGGGGCCGAAAGGGGCTACACCTTC,CASSLVPGAERGYTF
.,.,TRBV6-5,TRBJ1-5,TGTGCCAGCAGTTATCGTCAGGGAAACAATCAGCCCCAGCATTTT,CASSYRQGNNQPQHF
.,.,TRBV10-3,TRBJ1-1,TGTGCCACCCGAGAGGGAAGTAACACTGAAGCTTTCTTT,CATREGSNTEAFF
.,.,TRBV2,TRBJ2-7,TGTGCCAGTACCGCCGCTCCGGGCCCTACGGGCCTCTACGAGCAGTACTTC,CASTAAPGPTGLYEQYF
TRBD2,.,TRBV7-6,TRBJ2-3,TGTGCCAGCAGCACGAAGACTAGCGGGGGCGGGTCGTCAGATACGCAGTATTTT,CASSTKTSGGGSSDTQYF
.,.,TRBV30,TRBJ2-5,TGTGCCTGGGGGCAGCGGAAAGAGACCCAGTACTTC,CAWGQRKETQYF
TRBD1,.,TRBV25-1,TRBJ1-2,TGTGCCAGCAGTGACTCATATAAACAGGGGTTCAACTATGGCTACACCTTC,CASSDSYKQGFNYGYTF
.,.,TRBV11-1,TRBJ2-1,TGTGCCAGCAGCTTCGGGGGTGAAGGCAATGAGCAGTTCTTC,CASSFGGEGNEQFF
.,.,TRBV6-4,TRBJ2-2,TGTGCCAGCAGTGACCCCAACACCGGGGAGCTGTTTTTT,CASSDPNTGELFF
.,.,TRBV5-1,TRBJ2-2,TGCGCCAGCAGCGGGCGGGTAGCGCCTAAAAACACCGGGGAGCTGTTTTTT,CASSGRVAPKNTGELFF
.,few,TRBV18,TRBJ1-5,TGTGCCAGCTCACCAACGGGCAATCAGCCCCAGCATTTT,CASSPTGNQPQHF
.,.,TRBV5-6,TRBJ2-3,TGTGCCAGCAGCTTGGCCAGCGATACGCAGTATTTT,CASSLASDTQYF
.,.,TRBV28,TRBJ1-2,TGTGCCAGCAGTTTGAGTGACACTCTTTTCTATGGCTACACCTTC,CASSLSDTLFYGYTF
.,.,TRBV7-9,TRBJ1-3,TGTGCCAGCAGCTTAGATGGTAACTCTGGAAACACCATATATTTT,CASSLDGNSGNTIYF
.,.,TRBV2,TRBJ1-5,TGTGCCCGCAGTGAGGGGGGGCCGGGGGGCAATCAGCCCCAGCATTTT,CARSEGGPGGNQPQHF
.,.,TRBV7-2,TRBJ1-4,TGTGCCAGCAGCCCCCGGCGGGCAGGCCCTGAAAAACTGTTTTTT,CASSPRRAGPEKLFF
TRBD1,.,TRBV18,TRBJ1-3,TGTGCCAGCTCACTCGGACAGGTCCCGGCCGGAAACACCATATATTTT,CASSLGQVPAGNTIYF
TRBD1,.,TRBV7-2,TRBJ1-1,TGTGCCAGCAGCTTAGGGGGTATACAGGGGGAAGCTTTCTTT,CASSLGGIQGEAFF
TRBD2,.,TRBV19,TRBJ2-1,TGTGCCAGCACTAGTACTAGCGGGAGCTCCTACAATGAGCAGTTCTTC,CASTSTSGSSYNEQFF
.,once,TRBV10-1,TRBJ1-1,TGCGCCAGCAGTGAGGGACGATACACTGAAGCTTTCTTT,CASSEGRYTEAFF
TRBD1,.,TRBV6-5,TRBJ2-7,TGTGCCAGCAGTTACTCGAGCCCGGGACAGGGTAACGAGCAGTACTTC,CASSYSSPGQGNEQYF
TRBD1,.,TRBV7-2,TRBJ1-2,TGTGCCAGCAGCCGCCAGACAGGGGGCAATGGCTACACCTTC,CASSRQTGGNGYTF
TRBD1,.,TRBV6-5,TRBJ2-5,TGTGCCAGCAGTAAGACAGGGGACCTTCAAGAGACCCAGTACTTC,CASSKTGDLQETQYF
.,.,TRBV16,TRBJ2-1,TGTGCCAGCAGCCAATCACTAGTGGGAAATGAGCAGTTCTTC,CASSQSLVGNEQFF
.,.,TRBV7-9,TRBJ2-7,TGTGCCAGCAGCTTATTTGGGGCAGGGGCCTACGAGCAGTACTTC,CASSLFGAGAYEQYF
.,.,TRBV7-2,TRBJ2-3,TGTGCCAGCAGCTTACAGGGTTTACCTAGCACAGATACGCAGTATTTT,CASSLQGLPSTDTQYF